These 7 T cell receptor beta chains were all obtained from the same sample, sequenced in a study of shared clonotypes between healthy human individuals. Naive CD8 cells, CD45RO-negative and positively selected for CCR7, excluded terminally differentiated effector memory CD45RA+ cells. Method: immunoSEQ multiplex PCR; TCRdb's copy keeps in-frame clones and lacks some. The repertoire holds about 2 million clones, with less than 95% as singletons. The material sequenced was naive CD8+ T cells sorted from blood. The receptors were gathered from a man aged 18 to 30 in good health.

The chain couples TRBV5-6 to TRBJ1-2, with 8 positions matching TRBD1. The CDR3 spans 13 residues. Germline V gene data show CDR1 as SGHDT and CDR2 as YYEEEE. V trimming: 6 bases; J trimming: 3 bases; junction bases outside the gene matches: 4. In DNA, the CDR3 is TGTGCCAGCACCCAGGGGGCCGACTATGGCTACACCTTC. Translated, it gives CASTQGADYGYTF.

A word on this clone: Additional DNA sequences in this sample encode the identical CDR3. For the CDR3, the DNA is TGTGCCAGCAGCTTGGGGTCCAGTTACAATGAGCAGTTCTTC. Its translation is CASSLGSSYNEQFF. The V gene is TRBV5-6, the J gene TRBJ2-1; D is unclear. This CDR3 comprises 14 residues. Germline lookup yields CDR1 SGHDT and CDR2 YYEEEE. V shed 0 bases and J shed 4 bases, with 8 bases lying between them.

V gene TRBV6-6 combines with J gene TRBJ2-1; TRBD2 matches at 7 bases. V dropped 5 bases and J dropped 10; count of bases not matched to a gene: 14. This CDR3 contains 15 residues. The germline V gene encodes CDR1 MNHNY and CDR2 SVGAGI (reference sequence). CDR3 residues: CASSTFDGSGGEQFF. For the CDR3, the DNA is TGTGCCAGCAGTACTTTCGACGGGTCGGGAGGAGAGCAGTTCTTC.

This clone showed up just once. J is TRBJ2-2 and V is TRBV28, with TRBD2 matching over 14 bases. Germline trimming cut 5 bases from V and 0 bases from J; bases unmatched to any gene: 5. This CDR3 comprises 18 residues. Germline CDR1 reads MDHEN; CDR2 reads SYDVKM. DNA for the CDR3: TGTGCCAGCAGTCGCGGACTAGCGGGGGGCACGAACACCGGGGAGCTGTTTTTT. It specifies CASSRGLAGGTNTGELFF. Complete variable domain (other parts from reference TRBV28 and TRBJ2-2): DVKVTQSSRYLVKRTGEKVFLECVQDMDHENMFWYRQDPGLGLRLIYFSYDVKMKEKGDIPEGYSVSREKKERFSLILESASTNQTSMYLCASSRGLAGGTNTGELFFGEGSRLTVL.

The CDR3 loop reads CASSLTGVNQPQHF. CDR3 DNA sequence: TGTGCCAGCAGCCTCACAGGGGTCAATCAGCCCCAGCATTTT. The V and J genes are TRBV7-9 and TRBJ1-5; 7 nucleotides line up with TRBD1. CDR3 length: 14 residues. In germline, CDR1 is SEHNR, CDR2 FQNEAQ (reference sequence). The V and J ends lost 5 bases and 3 bases, in that order; junction bases with no gene match: 4.

On this clone: This sample also contains other DNA sequences that code for the same CDR3. The V gene is TRBV27, the J gene TRBJ1-5, with 8 nucleotides matching TRBD1. Trimming cost V 5 bases and J 6 bases; bases outside gene matches: 12. The CDR3 is 16 residues long. Per germline, CDR1 MNHEY and CDR2 SMNVEV (reference sequence). This CDR3 is CASSPSTGEVGQPQHF. CDR3 DNA sequence: TGTGCCAGCAGTCCCTCGACAGGGGAGGTTGGTCAGCCCCAGCATTTT.

The V call is TRBV13, the J call TRBJ1-3, with 10 bases identical to TRBD1. There are 16 residues in the CDR3. J was trimmed by 2 bases and V by 4 bases; bases with no gene match: 5. The germline V gene has CDR1 PRHDT and CDR2 FYEKMQ (reference sequence). Written as DNA, the CDR3 is TGTGCCAGCAGCTCGGCTGGGACAGGGGCTGGAAACACCATATATTTT. The encoded protein is CASSSAGTGAGNTIYF.